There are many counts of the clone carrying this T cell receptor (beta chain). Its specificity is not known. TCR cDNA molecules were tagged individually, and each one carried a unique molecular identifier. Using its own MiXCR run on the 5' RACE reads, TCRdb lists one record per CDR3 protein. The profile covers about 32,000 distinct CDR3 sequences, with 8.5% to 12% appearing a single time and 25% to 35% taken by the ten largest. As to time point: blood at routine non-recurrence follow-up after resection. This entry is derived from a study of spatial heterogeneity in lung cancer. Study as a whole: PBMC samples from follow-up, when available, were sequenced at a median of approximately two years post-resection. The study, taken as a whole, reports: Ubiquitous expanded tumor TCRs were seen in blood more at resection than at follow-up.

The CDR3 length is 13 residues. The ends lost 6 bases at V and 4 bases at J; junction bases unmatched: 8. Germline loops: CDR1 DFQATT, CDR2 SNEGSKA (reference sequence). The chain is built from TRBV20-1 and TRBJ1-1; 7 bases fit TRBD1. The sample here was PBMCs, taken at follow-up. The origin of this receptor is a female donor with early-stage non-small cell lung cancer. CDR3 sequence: CSADTGEATEAFF. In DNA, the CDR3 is TGCAGTGCAGACACAGGGGAGGCCACTGAAGCTTTCTTT.